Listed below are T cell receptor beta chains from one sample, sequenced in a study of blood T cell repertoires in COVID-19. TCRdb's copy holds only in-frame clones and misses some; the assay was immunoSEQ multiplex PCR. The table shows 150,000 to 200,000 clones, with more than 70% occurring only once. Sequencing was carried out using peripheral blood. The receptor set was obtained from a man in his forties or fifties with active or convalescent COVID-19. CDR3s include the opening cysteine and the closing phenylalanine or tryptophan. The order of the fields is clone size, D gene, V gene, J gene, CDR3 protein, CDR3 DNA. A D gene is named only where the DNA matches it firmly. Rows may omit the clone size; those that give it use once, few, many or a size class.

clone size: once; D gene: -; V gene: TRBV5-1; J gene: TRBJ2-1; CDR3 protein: CASSSPFRDSSFF; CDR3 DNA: TGCGCCAGCAGCTCCCCGTTCCGGGACTCATCGTTCTTC
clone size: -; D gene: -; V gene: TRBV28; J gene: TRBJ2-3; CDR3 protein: CASSFEGSTDTQYF; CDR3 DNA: TGTGCCAGCAGTTTCGAGGGCAGCACAGATACGCAGTATTTT
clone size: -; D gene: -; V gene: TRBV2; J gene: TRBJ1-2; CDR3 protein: CASRQRQEIYYTF; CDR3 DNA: TGTGCCAGCAGGCAAAGACAGGAGATTTACTACACCTTC
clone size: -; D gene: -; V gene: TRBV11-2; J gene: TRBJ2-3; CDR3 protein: CASSPYSFSRTDTQYF; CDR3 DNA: TGTGCCAGCAGCCCGTACTCCTTTAGTCGCACAGATACGCAGTATTTT
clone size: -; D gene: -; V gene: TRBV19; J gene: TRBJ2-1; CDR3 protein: CASSIVGGVNMQFF; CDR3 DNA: TGTGCCAGTAGTATAGTCGGCGGGGTGAATATGCAGTTCTTC
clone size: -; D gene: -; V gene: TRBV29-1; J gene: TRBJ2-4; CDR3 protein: CSVDLYDRFVKNIQYF; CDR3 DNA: TGCAGCGTTGATCTCTACGACAGGTTCGTCAAAAACATTCAGTACTTC
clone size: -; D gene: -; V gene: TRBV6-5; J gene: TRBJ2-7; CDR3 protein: CASSYSSRPSSYEQYF; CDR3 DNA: TGTGCCAGCAGTTACTCGAGCCGCCCGAGCTCCTACGAGCAGTACTTC
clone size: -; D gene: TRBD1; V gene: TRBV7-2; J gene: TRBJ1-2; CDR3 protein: CASSLVPQGADGYTF; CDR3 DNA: TGTGCCAGCAGCTTAGTCCCGCAGGGGGCTGACGGCTACACCTTC
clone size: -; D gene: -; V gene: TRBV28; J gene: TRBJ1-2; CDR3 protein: CASSQQNYGYTF; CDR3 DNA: TGTGCCAGCAGTCAACAGAACTATGGCTACACCTTC
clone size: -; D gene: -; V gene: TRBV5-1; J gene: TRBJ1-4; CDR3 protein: CASSRTDSNEKLFF; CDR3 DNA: TGCGCCAGCAGCCGGACGGACTCTAATGAAAAACTGTTTTTT
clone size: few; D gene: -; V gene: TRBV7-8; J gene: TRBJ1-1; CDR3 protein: CASSLGRNTEAFF; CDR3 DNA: TGTGCCAGCAGCTTAGGCAGGAACACTGAAGCTTTCTTT
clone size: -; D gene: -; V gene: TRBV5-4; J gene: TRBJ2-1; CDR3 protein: CASSPTGTRAYNEQFF; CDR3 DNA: TGTGCCAGCAGCCCGACCGGGACAAGGGCCTACAATGAGCAGTTCTTC
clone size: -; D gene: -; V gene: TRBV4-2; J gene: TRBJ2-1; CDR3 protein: CASSQEHQGGTRYNEQFF; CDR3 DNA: TGTGCCAGCAGCCAAGAGCACCAGGGGGGGACTAGATACAATGAGCAGTTCTTC
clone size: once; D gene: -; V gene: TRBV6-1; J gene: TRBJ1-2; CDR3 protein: CASSEAGGGPAGYTF; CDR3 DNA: TGTGCCAGCAGTGAAGCCGGCGGAGGACCCGCTGGCTACACCTTC
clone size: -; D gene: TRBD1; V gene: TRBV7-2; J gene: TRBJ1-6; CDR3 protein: CASSPRTGLNSPLHF; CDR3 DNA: TGTGCCAGCAGCCCCAGGACAGGTTTAAATTCACCCCTCCACTTT